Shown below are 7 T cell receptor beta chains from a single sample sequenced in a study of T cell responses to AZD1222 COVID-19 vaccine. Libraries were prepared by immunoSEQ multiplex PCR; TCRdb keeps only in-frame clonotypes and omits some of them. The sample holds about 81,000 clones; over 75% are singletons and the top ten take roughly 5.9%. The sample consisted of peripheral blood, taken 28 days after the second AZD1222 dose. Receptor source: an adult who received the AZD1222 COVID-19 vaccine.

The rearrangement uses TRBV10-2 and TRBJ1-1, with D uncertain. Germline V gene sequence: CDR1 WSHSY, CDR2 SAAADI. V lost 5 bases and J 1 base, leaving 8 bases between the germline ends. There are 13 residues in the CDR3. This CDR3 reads CASSLIANTEAFF. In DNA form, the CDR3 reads TGCGCCAGCAGTTTGATAGCGAACACTGAAGCTTTCTTT.

The CDR3 DNA reads TGTGCCAGCAGTTTCCGGGGGCAGGGTAACACTGAAGCTTTCTTT. It translates to CASSFRGQGNTEAFF. This chain uses TRBV27 with TRBJ1-1; TRBD1 might be the D (6 bases). In germline, CDR1 is MNHEY, CDR2 SMNVEV (reference sequence). CDR3 length equals 15 residues. The V and J ends lost 3 bases and 2 bases respectively, with 13 bases between them.

Here the CDR3 DNA reads TGTGCCAGCAGCTTATACCTTGCAACTAATGAAAAACTGTTTTTT. It codes for CASSLYLATNEKLFF. The chain recombines TRBV21-1 with TRBJ1-4. TRBV21-1 is designated a pseudogene. The CDR3 spans 15 residues.

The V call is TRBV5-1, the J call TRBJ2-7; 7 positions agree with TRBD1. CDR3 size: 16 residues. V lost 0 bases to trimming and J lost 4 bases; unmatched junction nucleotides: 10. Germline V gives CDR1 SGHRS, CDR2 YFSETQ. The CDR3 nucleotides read TGCGCCAGCAGCTTGGCACCGGGACAGCCAACTTACGAGCAGTACTTC. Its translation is CASSLAPGQPTYEQYF.

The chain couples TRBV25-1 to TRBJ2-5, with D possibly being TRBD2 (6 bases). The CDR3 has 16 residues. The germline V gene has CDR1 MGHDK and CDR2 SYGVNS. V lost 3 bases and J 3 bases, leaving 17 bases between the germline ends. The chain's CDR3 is CASSDMVGLPKETQYF. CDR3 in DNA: TGTGCCAGCAGTGACATGGTGGGACTCCCGAAAGAGACCCAGTACTTC.

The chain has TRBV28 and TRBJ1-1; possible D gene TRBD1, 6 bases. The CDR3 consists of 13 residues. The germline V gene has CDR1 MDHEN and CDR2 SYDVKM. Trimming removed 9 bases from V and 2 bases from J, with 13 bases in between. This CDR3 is CASIGQTNTEAFF. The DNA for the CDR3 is TGTGCCAGTATAGGACAGACAAACACTGAAGCTTTCTTT.

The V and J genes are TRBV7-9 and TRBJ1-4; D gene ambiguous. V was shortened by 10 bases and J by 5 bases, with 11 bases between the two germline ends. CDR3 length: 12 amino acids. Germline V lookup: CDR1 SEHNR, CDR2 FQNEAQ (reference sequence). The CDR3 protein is CATMGRNEKLFF. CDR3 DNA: TGTGCCACCATGGGGAGAAATGAAAAACTGTTTTTT.